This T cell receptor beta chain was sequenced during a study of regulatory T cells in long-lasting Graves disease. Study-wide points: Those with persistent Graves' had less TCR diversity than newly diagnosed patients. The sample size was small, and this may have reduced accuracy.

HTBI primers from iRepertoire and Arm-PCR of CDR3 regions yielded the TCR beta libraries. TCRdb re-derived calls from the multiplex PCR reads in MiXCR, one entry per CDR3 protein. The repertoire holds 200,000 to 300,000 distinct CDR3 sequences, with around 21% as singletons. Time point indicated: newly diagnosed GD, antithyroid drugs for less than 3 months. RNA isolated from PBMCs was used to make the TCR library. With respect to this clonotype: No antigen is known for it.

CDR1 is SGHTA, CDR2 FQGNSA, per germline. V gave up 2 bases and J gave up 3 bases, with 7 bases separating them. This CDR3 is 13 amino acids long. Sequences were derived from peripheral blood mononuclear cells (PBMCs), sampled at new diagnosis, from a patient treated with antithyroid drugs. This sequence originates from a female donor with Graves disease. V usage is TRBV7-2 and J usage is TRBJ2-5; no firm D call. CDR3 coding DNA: TGTGCCAGCAGCTTAAGCTGGGAAGAGACCCAGTACTTC. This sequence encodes CASSLSWEETQYF. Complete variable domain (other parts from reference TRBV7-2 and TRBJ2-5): GAGVSQSPSNKVTEKGKDVELRCDPISGHTALYWYRQSLGQGLEFLIYFQGNSAPDKSGLPSDRFSAERTGGSVSTLTIQRTQQEDSAVYLCASSLSWEETQYFGPGTRLLVL.